This T cell receptor beta chain was sequenced for a study of blood T cell repertoires in COVID-19. Trimming pared 2 bases from V and 3 bases from J, leaving 13 bases between. This CDR3 is built from 15 residues. Germline lookup yields CDR1 SGHVS and CDR2 FQNEAQ. Per the original methods: Amplification of reference gene primers was used by the study to estimate nucleated cell counts. Measured with immunoSEQ multiplex PCR; TCRdb has only the in-frame clones, and not every one. V, J and clone size are taken as reported in that table, and D and trimming were inferred from the DNA itself. Here the sample spans hundreds of thousands of clones, 65% to 90% being singletons.

V is TRBV7-8 and J is TRBJ1-1; weak D call: TRBD1 (5 bases). The sequenced sample consisted of peripheral blood. This clonotype was sampled from a woman between 70 and 85 years old with acute or convalescent COVID-19. This CDR3 is CASSLQGKGDTEAFF. CDR3 bases: TGTGCCAGCAGCTTACAGGGCAAAGGGGACACTGAAGCTTTCTTT.